These T cell receptor beta chains were read from a single sample in a study of T cell responses to AZD1222 COVID-19 vaccine. Data came from immunoSEQ multiplex PCR; TCRdb stores just in-frame clones and leaves some out. The table lists about 150,000 clones, almost 95% of them singletons. Sequenced here: peripheral blood, sampled on day 0 of AZD1222 vaccination. The receptors shown here come from an adult in good health. Each CDR3 is given with its conserved first and last residue. A D gene is named only where the DNA matches it firmly. Size is stated for part of the rows, as once, few or many counts, or as a class when the clone is expanded.

TRBJ1-1 TRBV19 - - CASSIANRDVNTEAFF TGTGCCAGTAGTATAGCTAACAGGGATGTGAACACTGAAGCTTTCTTT
TRBJ1-2 TRBV20-1 - - CSAPGAGGYTF TGCAGTGCTCCGGGGGCTGGTGGCTACACCTTC
TRBJ1-1 TRBV6-6 - - CASSPATEAFF TGTGCCAGCAGCCCTGCCACTGAAGCTTTCTTT
TRBJ1-1 TRBV6-2/TRBV6-3 - - CASSYGSQGWTEAFF TGTGCCAGCAGTTACGGCTCCCAGGGATGGACTGAAGCTTTCTTT
TRBJ2-5 TRBV2 - - CASTTRRQETQYF TGTGCCAGCACGACCAGACGCCAAGAGACCCAGTACTTC
TRBJ2-7 TRBV28 - TRBD1 CASSPGTAQSYEQYF TGTGCCAGCAGTCCCGGGACAGCACAATCCTACGAGCAGTACTTC
TRBJ2-1 TRBV6-2/TRBV6-3 - - CASSNPTTNNEQFF TGTGCCAGCAGTAACCCGACTACGAACAATGAGCAGTTCTTC
TRBJ1-2 TRBV29-1 - TRBD1 CSVVTGGTNYGYTF TGCAGCGTAGTGACAGGGGGGACTAACTATGGCTACACCTTC
TRBJ2-1 TRBV9 - TRBD2 CASSAIAGAPNEQFF TGTGCCAGCAGCGCGATAGCGGGGGCCCCCAATGAGCAGTTCTTC
TRBJ2-1 TRBV7-8 few - CASSFSTATYNEQFF TGTGCCAGCAGCTTCTCGACGGCGACCTACAATGAGCAGTTCTTC
TRBJ2-7 TRBV6-2/TRBV6-3 - - CASSYTGGEQYF TGTGCCAGCAGTTACACAGGTGGCGAGCAGTACTTC
TRBJ1-2 TRBV4-1 - - CASSQVANYGYTF TGCGCCAGCAGCCAAGTTGCGAACTATGGCTACACCTTC
TRBJ2-3 TRBV14 once - CASSQVRGAQYF TGTGCCAGCAGCCAAGTTAGGGGAGCGCAGTATTTT
TRBJ2-1 TRBV2 - - CASSPSAPYNEQFF TGTGCCAGCAGCCCGTCGGCACCATACAATGAGCAGTTCTTC
TRBJ2-1 TRBV6-6 - - CASSSRTTGIDEQFF TGTGCCAGCAGTTCCCGGACTACCGGAATAGATGAGCAGTTCTTC
TRBJ2-7 TRBV9 - - CASSVGLSYEQYF TGTGCCAGCAGCGTAGGGTTATCCTACGAGCAGTACTTC
TRBJ2-2 TRBV6-5 - - CASRVGQYTGELFF TGTGCCAGCAGGGTAGGACAGTACACCGGGGAGCTGTTTTTT
TRBJ2-2 TRBV7-9 - - CASSLARPTNTGELFF TGTGCCAGCAGCTTAGCGAGGCCAACGAACACCGGGGAGCTGTTTTTT
TRBJ2-2 TRBV3-1/TRBV3-2 - - CASSLGRGSGELFF TGTGCCAGCAGCCTCGGAAGGGGTAGCGGGGAGCTGTTTTTT
TRBJ1-3 TRBV6-5 - - CASSYSDPAGGNTIYF TGTGCCAGCAGTTACTCGGACCCGGCGGGGGGAAACACCATATATTTT
TRBJ1-4 TRBV4-2 - TRBD1 CASSQPGQLNEKLFF TGTGCCAGCAGCCAACCGGGACAGCTTAATGAAAAACTGTTTTTT
TRBJ2-3 TRBV25-1 - TRBD2 CASSDPTGAGGTDTQYF TGTGCCAGCAGTGACCCTACCGGAGCGGGGGGTACAGATACGCAGTATTTT
TRBJ1-6 TRBV4-3 - - CASSPRSRGNSPLHF TGCGCCAGCAGCCCCAGATCTCGGGGGAATTCACCCCTCCACTTT
TRBJ1-2 TRBV5-6 - TRBD1 CASSLLDRDREGYTF TGTGCCAGCAGCTTACTAGACCGGGACAGGGAAGGCTACACCTTC
TRBJ2-5 TRBV18 - - CASSPRRGQTQETQYF TGTGCCAGCTCACCACGGCGGGGGCAGACCCAAGAGACCCAGTACTTC
TRBJ1-3 TRBV6-5 once TRBD1 CASTLGQHSGNTIYF TGTGCCAGCACCCTGGGACAGCACTCTGGAAACACCATATATTTT
TRBJ2-3 TRBV11-2 - TRBD2 CASSSIAGGLADTQYF TGTGCCAGCAGCTCCATAGCGGGGGGGCTCGCAGATACGCAGTATTTT
TRBJ1-5 TRBV6-4 - - CASSDSDLGSQPQHF TGTGCCAGCAGTGACTCCGACCTTGGGAGTCAGCCCCAGCATTTT
TRBJ2-3 TRBV5-4 - TRBD2 CASSSRGADTQYF TGTGCCAGCAGCTCGCGGGGGGCAGATACGCAGTATTTT
TRBJ1-3 TRBV5-1 few - CASSSSSAGSSGNTIYF TGCGCCAGCAGCTCCTCATCCGCCGGGAGCTCTGGAAACACCATATATTTT
TRBJ1-2 TRBV5-1 - - CASSLEGDLGGYTF TGCGCCAGCAGCTTGGAAGGTGATCTCGGTGGCTACACCTTC
TRBJ2-2 TRBV18 once - CASSPTVPPELFF TGTGCCAGCTCACCAACGGTCCCCCCTGAGCTGTTTTTT
TRBJ2-3 TRBV21-1 - - CASSEKQGENTQYF TGTGCCAGCAGCGAAAAACAGGGGGAAAATACGCAGTATTTT
TRBJ2-7 TRBV4-2 - - CASSQDGAEQYF TGTGCCAGCAGCCAAGATGGCGCCGAGCAGTACTTC
TRBJ1-6 TRBV12-3/TRBV12-4 - TRBD1 CASRTTGFSPLHF TGTGCCAGCAGAACGACAGGGTTCTCACCCCTCCACTTT
TRBJ2-5 TRBV28 - TRBD2 CASSIAGGETQYF TGTGCCAGCAGTATAGCGGGAGGAGAGACCCAGTACTTC
TRBJ1-1 TRBV7-2 - - CASRHDWNTEAFF TGTGCCAGCAGGCATGACTGGAACACTGAAGCTTTCTTT
TRBJ1-1 TRBV27 - - CASSLGGADTEAFF TGTGCCAGCAGTCTGGGGGGGGCAGATACTGAAGCTTTCTTT
TRBJ2-1 TRBV27 once TRBD1 CASSWGQVGEQFF TGTGCCAGCAGTTGGGGACAGGTGGGTGAGCAGTTCTTC
TRBJ2-7 TRBV6-5 - TRBD1 CASSSGTGDTYEQYF TGTGCCAGCAGTTCCGGGACAGGGGACACCTACGAGCAGTACTTC
TRBJ2-1 TRBV6-5 - TRBD1 CASKAGTGTYNEQFF TGTGCCAGCAAGGCCGGGACAGGGACCTACAATGAGCAGTTCTTC
TRBJ1-2 TRBV20-1 - TRBD1 CSASGDRDVYTF TGCAGTGCTAGTGGGGACAGGGATGTCTACACCTTC
TRBJ1-1 TRBV6-5 - TRBD1 CASRDRGNTEAFF TGTGCCAGCCGGGACAGGGGGAACACTGAAGCTTTCTTT
TRBJ1-1 TRBV28 - - CASSLVNTEAFF TGTGCCAGCAGTTTAGTGAACACTGAAGCTTTCTTT
TRBJ1-2 TRBV12-3/TRBV12-4 - TRBD1 CASSGRGYGYTF TGTGCCAGCAGCGGCAGGGGGTATGGCTACACCTTC
TRBJ2-2 TRBV15 - TRBD1 CATVLGQGSGGELFF TGTGCCACGGTCCTGGGACAGGGTAGCGGCGGGGAGCTGTTTTTT
TRBJ2-7 TRBV6-6 - TRBD2 CASSYSGPGNEQYF TGTGCCAGCAGTTATAGCGGGCCTGGGAACGAGCAGTACTTC
TRBJ2-7 TRBV28 - TRBD2 CASSRTSGRGNEQYF TGTGCCAGCAGTCGTACTAGCGGGAGGGGCAACGAGCAGTACTTC
TRBJ1-4 TRBV11-2 - TRBD1 CASSQGTGRNEKLFF TGTGCCAGCAGCCAAGGGACAGGGAGGAATGAAAAACTGTTTTTT
TRBJ1-5 TRBV30 - TRBD1 CAWQRGRNQPQHF TGTGCCTGGCAGAGGGGGCGCAATCAGCCCCAGCATTTT
TRBJ1-4 TRBV5-8 - - CASSLSGGTNEKLFF TGTGCCAGCAGCTTGTCCGGGGGCACTAATGAAAAACTGTTTTTT
TRBJ1-4 TRBV14 - TRBD1 CASSQGGTGNEKLFF TGTGCCAGCAGCCAGGGCGGGACAGGGAATGAAAAACTGTTTTTT
TRBJ2-3 TRBV2 - - CASSETDTQYF TGTGCCAGCAGTGAAACAGATACGCAGTATTTT
TRBJ2-3 TRBV5-3 - TRBD1 CARSRGTGSTDTQYF TGTGCCAGAAGCAGGGGGACAGGAAGCACAGATACGCAGTATTTT
TRBJ1-4 TRBV6-5 - TRBD1 CASSPGTGNNEKLFF TGTGCCAGCAGTCCAGGGACAGGGAATAATGAAAAACTGTTTTTT
TRBJ2-7 TRBV5-1 - - CASSLAITTYEQYF TGCGCCAGCAGCTTGGCGATTACGACTTACGAGCAGTACTTC
TRBJ2-1 TRBV5-1 - - CASSLYGGRGNEQFF TGCGCCAGCAGCTTGTACGGGGGCCGGGGGAATGAGCAGTTCTTC
TRBJ1-6 TRBV5-1 - - CASSLDGGSLGSPLHF TGCGCCAGCAGCTTGGATGGAGGCAGCCTTGGTTCACCCCTCCACTTT
TRBJ2-2 TRBV7-2 - - CASSFSGAGGELFF TGTGCCAGCAGCTTCTCCGGGGCTGGCGGGGAGCTGTTTTTT